This entry is about one T cell receptor (beta chain). The method was immunoSEQ multiplex PCR; TCRdb's version includes in-frame clones alone and lacks a portion of them. There are 120,000 or so clones in the sample; about 82% occur only once, and under 20% lies in the top ten. The CDR3 loop spans 11 amino acids. V was clipped by 2 bases and J by 7 bases, with 9 bases between them. CDR1 and CDR2 from the germline V gene are GTSNPN and SVGIG (reference sequence). This sample is drawn from a study of blood T cell repertoires in COVID-19. This receptor was identified in a man aged 55 to 69 with active or convalescent COVID-19. What was sequenced was peripheral blood. The chain joins TRBV30 to TRBJ2-7, with D uncertain. The CDR3 loop is CAWSKQAEQYF. The CDR3 region has the DNA TGTGCCTGGAGTAAGCAGGCTGAGCAGTACTTC.